This TCR beta chain was captured in a study of shared clonotypes between healthy human individuals. Study in general: Contributing individuals were two females and three males aged 18 to 49.

Naive CD4+ cells were CD45RA-selected; the remaining cells were memory. Study findings and constraints: The small donor group covered limited genetic and exposure diversity.

This table comes from immunoSEQ multiplex PCR, and its TCRdb copy is limited to in-frame clones, with some not included. Of more than 2 million clones listed, roughly 96% are singletons. As for this clone: Antigen: not known. Other DNA sequences in the sample encode the same CDR3.

Looked up from germline, CDR1 is KGHSH and CDR2 is LQKENI. There are 13 residues in the CDR3. Between the trimmed V and J ends, which lost 5 bases and 1 base, there was a span of 9 bases. The clonotype originates from a man aged 18 to 29 in good health. The chain combines TRBV18 with TRBJ2-7; a possible D gene is TRBD1 (5 bases). Sequencing used naive CD4+ T cells sorted from blood. Subset defined: CD45RA+ positively selected. CDR3 loop: CASSSRQSYEQYF. The CDR3 nucleotides read TGTGCCAGCTCAAGCAGACAGTCCTACGAGCAGTACTTC.